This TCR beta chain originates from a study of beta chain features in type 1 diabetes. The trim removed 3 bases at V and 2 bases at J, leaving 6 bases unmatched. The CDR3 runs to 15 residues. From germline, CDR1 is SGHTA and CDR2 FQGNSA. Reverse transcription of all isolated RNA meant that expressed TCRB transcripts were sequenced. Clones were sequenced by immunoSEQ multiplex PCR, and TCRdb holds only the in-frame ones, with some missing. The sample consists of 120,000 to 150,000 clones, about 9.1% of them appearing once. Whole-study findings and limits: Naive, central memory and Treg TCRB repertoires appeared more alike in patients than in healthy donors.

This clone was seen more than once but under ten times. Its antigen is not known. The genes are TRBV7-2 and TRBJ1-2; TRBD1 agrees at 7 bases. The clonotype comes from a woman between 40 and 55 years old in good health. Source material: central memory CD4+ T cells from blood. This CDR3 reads CASSFHRGINYGYTF. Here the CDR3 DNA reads TGTGCCAGCAGCTTTCACAGGGGTATCAACTATGGCTACACCTTC.